A single sample is the source of the 12 T cell receptor beta chains below, sequenced in a study of vaccination and CD4 T cells after COVID-19. Treatment in this sample: roughly nine-day PBMC culture with coronavirus spike peptide pools or control peptides (ViraFEST assay). Cultured CD4+ T cell DNA was sequenced using the Oncomine TCR Beta short-read assay. One entry per CDR3 protein, called by TCRdb with MiXCR from the PCR reads. The table has about 21,000 distinct CDR3 sequences, around 50% seen once. These receptors have no known antigen. The sample consisted of CD4+ T cells from blood, cultured in vitro. Receptors were obtained from a human donor who had recovered from COVID-19.

As DNA, the CDR3 is TGTGCCAGCAGGGGGGCAGCACCCTACGAGCAGTACTTC. Translating gives CASRGAAPYEQYF. The gene calls are TRBV6-1 and TRBJ2-7, with TRBD1 as a possible D gene (6 bases). Germline loops: CDR1 MNHNS, CDR2 SASEGT. The CDR3 covers 13 residues. V gave up 6 bases and J gave up 2 bases, with 11 bases separating them.

In its sample, this clonotype was seen a few times. The rearrangement links TRBV6-1 to TRBJ1-2; D call uncertain. Germline CDR1 reads MNHNS; CDR2 reads SASEGT. CDR3 size: 13 residues. Trimming left V 3 bases short and J 4 bases short, with 9 bases between. The CDR3 protein is CASSDIGRYGYTF. The CDR3 DNA follows: TGTGCCAGCAGTGATATAGGACGCTATGGCTACACCTTC.

This clonotype was observed a few times. The chain couples TRBV18 to TRBJ2-7, with no clear D. From germline, CDR1 is KGHSH and CDR2 LQKENI. The CDR3 covers 14 residues. V was trimmed by 4 bases and J by 2 bases, leaving 12 bases between them. This CDR3 reads CASSRNLETYEQYF. In nucleotides, the CDR3 is TGTGCCAGCTCACGAAACCTGGAGACCTACGAGCAGTACTTC.

The chain employs TRBV20-1 and TRBJ2-1, with TRBD2 identical over 7 bases. This CDR3 has 12 amino acids. The germline V gene encodes CDR1 DFQATT and CDR2 SNEGSKA (reference sequence). V lost 7 bases, J lost 4 bases, and 4 bases stayed unmatched. CDR3: CSGRAGYNEQFF. CDR3 nucleotide sequence: TGCAGTGGAAGAGCGGGGTACAATGAGCAGTTCTTC.

This clonotype was seen a handful of times. V is TRBV24-1 and J is TRBJ2-2, with D perhaps TRBD2 (5 bases). Trimming took off 12 bases at V and 7 bases at J, with 20 bases between the two ends. The length of the CDR3 is 14 residues. Germline V gives CDR1 KGHDR, CDR2 SFDVKD. CDR3 DNA: TGTGCCCAAACCCCCTTCTCGGAGGTCGGGGAGCTGTTTTTT. It translates to CAQTPFSEVGELFF.

V gene TRBV7-2 combines with J gene TRBJ1-2, with 7 bases fitting TRBD1. This CDR3 spans 15 amino acids. V lost 4 bases, J lost 4 bases, and 9 bases stayed unmatched. Germline loops: CDR1 SGHTA, CDR2 FQGNSA. The CDR3, as DNA: TGTGCCAGCAGCTCCGGACAGGAGGTCGCCTATGGCTACACCTTC. This sequence encodes CASSSGQEVAYGYTF.

V gene TRBV5-1 combines with J gene TRBJ2-5; no clear D. Trimming left V 2 bases short and J 0 bases short, with 14 bases between. This CDR3 is built from 16 residues. Germline values: CDR1 SGHRS, CDR2 YFSETQ. The CDR3 region has the DNA TGCGCCAGCAGCTTAAGAGAGGCAAACAACCAAGAGACCCAGTACTTC. Encoded protein: CASSLREANNQETQYF.

By sample fraction, this clonotype is medium-sized. This sequence joins TRBV19 and TRBJ1-5; D might be TRBD1 (5 bases). Deletions cut 6 bases from V and 5 bases from J, with 23 bases between. The CDR3 is 17 residues long. Germline V gives CDR1 LNHDA, CDR2 SQIVND (reference sequence). The CDR3 DNA is TGTGCCAGTAGGGCCTCATGGGGGATTGGTCCCTATCAGCCCCAGCATTTT. Its translation is CASRASWGIGPYQPQHF.

This clonotype was picked up a small number of times. The chain joins TRBV20-1 to TRBJ1-1; D is unclear. With 1 base removed from V and 0 bases from J, the gap between germline ends came to 6 bases. The germline V gene encodes CDR1 DFQATT and CDR2 SNEGSKA (reference sequence). The CDR3 consists of 13 residues. In nucleotides, the CDR3 is TGCAGTGCTAGAGTAGCAGTGAACACTGAAGCTTTCTTT. Encoded protein: CSARVAVNTEAFF.

This chain connects TRBV12-5 to TRBJ2-5, with D possibly matching TRBD2 (5 bases). Per the germline V gene, CDR1 is LGHNT and CDR2 is FRNRAP. The V and J ends lost 0 bases and 4 bases respectively, with 12 bases between them. This CDR3 has 15 amino acids. The CDR3: CASGLVQRAGETQYF. DNA for the CDR3: TGTGCTAGTGGTTTGGTACAGAGGGCGGGAGAGACCCAGTACTTC. The full variable domain, completed using reference TRBV12-5 and TRBJ2-5, is DARVTQTPRHKVTEMGQEVTMRCQPILGHNTVFWYRQTMMQGLELLAYFRNRAPLDDSGMPKDRFSAEMPDATLATLKIQPSEPRDSAVYFCASGLVQRAGETQYFGPGTRLLVL.

In this sample, this clonotype turned up a few times. The chain couples TRBV5-1 to TRBJ2-7; D is undetermined. The V and J ends lost 1 base and 5 bases respectively, with 10 bases between them. Germline V gene data show CDR1 as SGHRS and CDR2 as YFSETQ. The CDR3 covers 13 residues. The CDR3 nucleotides read TGCGCCAGCAGCTTGAGGGTAGGCGACGAGCAGTACTTC. Translated, it gives CASSLRVGDEQYF.

In its sample, this clonotype was seen a few times. V is TRBV12-3 or TRBV12-4 and J is TRBJ2-5; 10 nucleotides line up with TRBD2. The CDR3 contains 14 residues. Losses at the gene ends were 3 bases for V and 4 bases for J; bases not matched to a gene: 2. CDR3 DNA: TGTGCCAGCAGTTTTAGCGGGAGGTTAGAGACCCAGTACTTC. It codes for CASSFSGRLETQYF.